Below are 7 T cell receptor beta chains sequenced from a single sample in a study of identifying expanded T cells in peripheral blood. Assay used: immunoSEQ multiplex PCR; TCRdb lists only in-frame clones, some missing. The sample shows around 90,000 clones, around 88% of them seen only once. The source material was blood. The receptors were gathered from a person aged 18 to 70 in good health.

The genes are TRBV7-9 and TRBJ1-1; TRBD1 might be the D (5 bases). Trimming cost V 2 bases and J 1 base, with 11 bases left between them. This CDR3 has 15 residues. Germline CDR1 SEHNR, CDR2 FQNEAQ (reference sequence). CDR3 sequence (DNA): TGTGCCAGCAGCTTATTGATTCAGGGGAACACTGAAGCTTTCTTT. Translated: CASSLLIQGNTEAFF.

J is TRBJ2-7 and V is TRBV6-6; TRBD2 is a possible D gene (6 bases). The V and J ends lost 6 bases and 3 bases respectively, with 9 bases between them. The CDR3 extends over 12 amino acids. CDR1 is MNHNY and CDR2 is SVGAGI in the germline V gene (reference sequence). CDR3 protein: CASRREYYEQYF. The DNA of the CDR3 is TGTGCCAGCAGGCGGGAATACTACGAGCAGTACTTC.

The chain couples TRBV5-4 to TRBJ1-3; possible D gene TRBD1, 6 bases. The CDR3 totals 14 residues. V lost 3 bases and J 8 bases, leaving 15 bases between the germline ends. The germline V gene encodes CDR1 SGHNT and CDR2 YYREEE (reference sequence). The CDR3 DNA sequence: TGTGCCAGCAGCTCACAGGGAGAGGCATACACCATATATTTT. Translated, it gives CASSSQGEAYTIYF. Using reference TRBV5-4 and TRBJ1-3 for the parts outside the CDR3, the full variable domain is ETGVTQSPTHLIKTRGQQVTLRCSSQSGHNTVSWYQQALGQGPQFIFQYYREEENGRGNFPPRFSGLQFPNYSSELNVNALELDDSALYLCASSSQGEAYTIYFGEGSWLTVV.

The chain links TRBV9 to TRBJ1-1; D gene ambiguous. V lost 5 bases to trimming and J lost 1 base, with 12 bases between them. The CDR3 covers 14 residues. CDR1 is SGDLS and CDR2 is YYNGEE in the germline V gene. CDR3 DNA: TGTGCCAGCAGTTGGAGGGCAGAGAACACTGAAGCTTTCTTT. The encoded protein is CASSWRAENTEAFF. The complete variable domain, with remaining parts taken from reference TRBV9 and TRBJ1-1, reads DSGVTQTPKHLITATGQRVTLRCSPRSGDLSVYWYQQSLDQGLQFLIQYYNGEERAKGNILERFSAQQFPDLHSELNLSSLELGDSALYFCASSWRAENTEAFFGQGTRLTVV.

The J gene is TRBJ2-7, the V gene TRBV5-1; TRBD2 aligns across 14 bases. Germline loops: CDR1 SGHRS, CDR2 YFSETQ. CDR3 length equals 16 residues. V lost 4 bases to trimming and J lost 3 bases; unmatched junction nucleotides: 6. Written as DNA, the CDR3 is TGCGCCAGCAGCGCGGGACTAGCGGGGGCCAACTACGAGCAGTACTTC. This encodes CASSAGLAGANYEQYF. Combining the CDR3 with reference TRBV5-1 and TRBJ2-7 gives the whole variable domain KAGVTQTPRYLIKTRGQQVTLSCSPISGHRSVSWYQQTPGQGLQFLFEYFSETQRNKGNFPGRFSGRQFSNSRSEMNVSTLELGDSALYLCASSAGLAGANYEQYFGPGTRLTVT.

This chain joins TRBV5-1 and TRBJ2-2; D is unresolved. This CDR3 has 16 residues. Germline loops: CDR1 SGHRS, CDR2 YFSETQ. Deletions cut 4 bases from V and 2 bases from J, with 15 bases between. The CDR3 nucleotides are TGCGCCAGCAGCGTCCTCGTCAGGCCTAACACCGGGGAGCTGTTTTTT. Protein product: CASSVLVRPNTGELFF.

This chain uses TRBV7-2 with TRBJ1-6; the match to TRBD1 covers 7 bases. The J segment lost 9 bases and the V segment lost 6 bases, leaving 8 bases of the junction unmatched. Germline-derived CDR1 and CDR2 are SGHTA and FQGNSA. The CDR3 consists of 14 residues. Written as DNA, the CDR3 is TGTGCCAGCAGTCCAGACAGGACAGGTTCACCCCTCCACTTT. Its translation is CASSPDRTGSPLHF.